What follows are 20 T cell receptor beta chains derived from one specimen sequenced in a study of PD-L1 blockade in urothelial cancer. As to time point: peripheral blood 6 weeks after treatment start. Here immunoSEQ multiplex PCR was the method, and the copy in TCRdb shows in-frame clones only, minus some. The sample has about 51,000 clones; 85% to 90% are singletons. The material was PBMCs, obtained around atezolizumab (anti-PD-L1) treatment. These receptors all stem from a man aged 55-75 years with urothelial cancer.

The rearrangement links TRBV5-1 to TRBJ2-5; weak D call: TRBD2 (6 bases). The ends were cut back, 4 bases at V and 4 bases at J, with 17 bases in the middle. Germline CDR1 and CDR2: SGHRS and YFSETQ. CDR3 size: 15 residues. The CDR3 DNA reads as TGCGCCAGCAGCCCCGGGACTCCCGATGTAGAGACCCAGTACTTC. It specifies CASSPGTPDVETQYF.

The V call is TRBV4-1, the J call TRBJ2-1; 10 bases are shared with TRBD2. CDR3 length equals 16 residues. V dropped 6 bases and J dropped 5; count of bases not matched to a gene: 10. Germline V gene lookup returns CDR1 MGHRA and CDR2 YSYEKL. The CDR3 loop reads CASRRTSGPRNNEQFF. The CDR3 DNA reads as TGCGCCAGCAGAAGGACTAGCGGACCCCGAAACAATGAGCAGTTCTTC.

J is TRBJ2-4 and V is TRBV13, with 9 bases fitting TRBD2. Germline V lookup: CDR1 PRHDT, CDR2 FYEKMQ (reference sequence). The length of the CDR3 is 17 residues. Trimming removed 1 base from V and 2 bases from J; junction bases left unmatched: 6. The CDR3 bases are TGTGCCAGCAGCTTAGTGGGGCGGGGGGGGACCAAAAACATTCAGTACTTC. The encoded protein is CASSLVGRGGTKNIQYF. The complete variable domain, with remaining parts taken from reference TRBV13 and TRBJ2-4, reads AAGVIQSPRHLIKEKRETATLKCYPIPRHDTVYWYQQGPGQDPQFLISFYEKMQSDKGSIPDRFSAQQFSDYHSELNMSSLELGDSALYFCASSLVGRGGTKNIQYFGAGTRLSVL.

This sequence joins TRBV6-5 and TRBJ2-7, with D perhaps matching TRBD1 (6 bases). The CDR3 contains 13 residues. CDR1 is MNHEY and CDR2 is SVGAGI in the germline V gene. Between the trimmed V and J ends, which lost 6 bases and 4 bases, there was a span of 13 bases. CDR3 protein: CASRSTGKYEQYF. The DNA for the CDR3 is TGTGCCAGCAGGTCGACAGGAAAGTACGAGCAGTACTTC.

This clone was seen only once. The J gene is TRBJ1-4, the V gene TRBV18; D is undetermined. The CDR3 consists of 13 residues. The V gene lost 1 base and the J gene lost 8 bases, with 8 bases spanning the gap. The germline gives CDR1 KGHSH, CDR2 LQKENI. The CDR3 nucleotides read TGTGCCAGCTCACCACGGGCATCAGAAAAACTGTTTTTT. This codes for CASSPRASEKLFF.

This chain uses TRBV7-2 with TRBJ1-2; D not resolved. The CDR3 covers 15 residues. Germline V gene lookup returns CDR1 SGHTA and CDR2 FQGNSA. V was cut by 1 base and J by 5 bases, with 14 bases left in between. The CDR3 nucleotides read TGTGCCAGCAGCTTAGGTCAGGCTTCTTCTTATGGCTACACCTTC. Translating gives CASSLGQASSYGYTF.

The chain employs TRBV6-5 and TRBJ1-2, with 8 positions matching TRBD1. The V gene's germline CDR1 is MNHEY and CDR2 SVGAGI. After removal of 5 bases from V and 5 bases from J, the junction contained 4 bases not matched to a gene. This CDR3 is built from 13 residues. The CDR3 here is CASSPDRGYGYTF. CDR3 nucleotide sequence: TGTGCCAGCAGTCCCGACAGGGGATATGGCTACACCTTC.

This chain joins TRBV18 and TRBJ2-5, with D hard to call. V was trimmed by 1 base and J by 0 bases, leaving 6 bases between them. Germline assignment: CDR1 KGHSH and CDR2 LQKENI. The CDR3 totals 14 residues. The CDR3 DNA follows: TGTGCCAGCTCACCACTACAGAACCAAGAGACCCAGTACTTC. This codes for CASSPLQNQETQYF.

The chain carries TRBV28 and TRBJ2-3, with 14 bases aligning to TRBD2. There are 20 residues in the CDR3. The J segment lost 6 bases and the V segment lost 7 bases, leaving 21 bases of the junction unmatched. The V gene's germline CDR1 is MDHEN and CDR2 SYDVKM. In DNA, the CDR3 is TGTGCCAGCACCAGGCCGGGGACTAGCGGGAGCTCCCTGTCGGGGGATACGCAGTATTTT. It yields the protein CASTRPGTSGSSLSGDTQYF. The full variable domain, its missing parts supplied by reference TRBV28 and TRBJ2-3, is DVKVTQSSRYLVKRTGEKVFLECVQDMDHENMFWYRQDPGLGLRLIYFSYDVKMKEKGDIPEGYSVSREKKERFSLILESASTNQTSMYLCASTRPGTSGSSLSGDTQYFGPGTRLTVL.

The chain joins TRBV7-2 to TRBJ1-5; the D gene is possibly TRBD1 (5 bases). Trimming took 2 bases from V and 5 from J, leaving 10 bases between them. Germline-derived CDR1 and CDR2 are SGHTA and FQGNSA. CDR3 length equals 14 residues. The CDR3 region is CASSLRQGYQPQHF. CDR3 nucleotides: TGTGCCAGCAGCTTAAGGCAGGGTTATCAGCCCCAGCATTTT.

This chain links TRBV11-3 with TRBJ2-5; D gene uncertain. CDR1 SGHNT and CDR2 YENEEA come from the germline V gene. The length of the CDR3 is 14 residues. Deletions cut 3 bases from V and 0 bases from J, with 8 bases between. Here the CDR3 reads CASSLNYYQETQYF. CDR3 sequence (DNA): TGTGCCAGCAGCTTGAACTACTACCAAGAGACCCAGTACTTC.

The chain combines TRBV7-6 with TRBJ1-2; 9 nucleotides agree with TRBD1. Trimming cost V 5 bases and J 5 bases; bases outside gene matches: 9. The CDR3 runs 15 residues. Germline CDR1 SGHVS, CDR2 FNYEAQ. The chain's CDR3 is CASSGLGDREYGYTF. In nucleotides, the CDR3 is TGTGCCAGCAGCGGATTGGGGGACAGGGAGTATGGCTACACCTTC.

V gene TRBV2 combines with J gene TRBJ2-1, with 9 positions matching TRBD2. Germline-derived CDR1 and CDR2 are SNHLY and FYNNEI. The V gene end was trimmed by 2 bases and the J gene end by 8 bases; junction bases not matched to a gene: 4. The length of the CDR3 is 14 residues. CDR3 bases: TGTGCCAGCAGTGAATCGCTAGCGGGATATGAGCAGTTCTTC. Translating gives CASSESLAGYEQFF.

The chain carries TRBV6-5 and TRBJ2-3; a weak D match, TRBD1 (5 bases). Germline V gene lookup returns CDR1 MNHEY and CDR2 SVGAGI. This CDR3 region has 14 residues. The ends were cut back, 4 bases at V and 2 bases at J, with 10 bases in the middle. The CDR3 nucleotides read TGTGCCAGCAGTTTTTCGACAGCCACAGATACGCAGTATTTT. It is translated as CASSFSTATDTQYF.

CDR3 protein: CASSYGSGSTEAFF. CDR3 sequence (DNA): TGTGCCAGCAGTTACGGGTCAGGTAGCACTGAAGCTTTCTTT. The chain employs TRBV6-6 and TRBJ1-1; D gene unclear. Germline V gene data show CDR1 as MNHNY and CDR2 as SVGAGI (reference sequence). V was pared by 2 bases and J by 4 bases, with 11 bases between. The CDR3 loop spans 14 amino acids.

This chain joins TRBV19 and TRBJ1-2, with TRBD1 identical over 7 bases. Germline lookup yields CDR1 LNHDA and CDR2 SQIVND (reference sequence). V trimming: 7 bases; J trimming: 5 bases; junction bases outside the gene matches: 4. This CDR3 is built from 12 residues. This CDR3 reads CASNARGYGYTF. CDR3 DNA: TGTGCCAGTAATGCCAGGGGGTATGGCTACACCTTC.

The rearrangement uses TRBV6-5 and TRBJ2-3, with 9 bases lining up with TRBD1. Germline values: CDR1 MNHEY, CDR2 SVGAGI. The V segment lost 4 bases and the J segment 4 bases; nucleotides outside the gene matches: 9. The CDR3 totals 16 residues. CDR3 region: CASSSPGQGTPDTQYF. The CDR3 nucleotides are TGTGCCAGCAGTTCCCCGGGACAGGGAACGCCAGATACGCAGTATTTT.

CDR3 in DNA: TGTGCCAGCTCACCGGACAGGGTCAATCAGCCCCAGCATTTT. It yields the protein CASSPDRVNQPQHF. The chain links TRBV18 to TRBJ1-5, with 8 bases identical to TRBD1. The CDR3 sequence is 14 residues long. The trim removed 3 bases at V and 3 bases at J, leaving 1 base unmatched. Germline V CDR1 and CDR2: KGHSH, LQKENI.

The chain is built from TRBV6-1 and TRBJ1-2, with 7 bases fitting TRBD1. The CDR3 contains 11 residues. Germline V gene data show CDR1 as MNHNS and CDR2 as SASEGT. Unmatched junction bases numbered 1, after V lost 10 bases and J lost 2 bases. The CDR3 nucleotides are TGTGCCACAGGGGGGAACTATGGCTACACCTTC. It specifies CATGGNYGYTF.

The chain carries TRBV7-9 and TRBJ2-7; 10 positions agree with TRBD2. V shed 2 bases and J 4 bases; nucleotides not matched to a gene: 5. The germline gives CDR1 SEHNR, CDR2 FQNEAQ (reference sequence). The length of the CDR3 is 15 residues. The CDR3 DNA follows: TGTGCCAGCAGCTTAACACTAGCGGGACTATACGAGCAGTACTTC. It is translated as CASSLTLAGLYEQYF.